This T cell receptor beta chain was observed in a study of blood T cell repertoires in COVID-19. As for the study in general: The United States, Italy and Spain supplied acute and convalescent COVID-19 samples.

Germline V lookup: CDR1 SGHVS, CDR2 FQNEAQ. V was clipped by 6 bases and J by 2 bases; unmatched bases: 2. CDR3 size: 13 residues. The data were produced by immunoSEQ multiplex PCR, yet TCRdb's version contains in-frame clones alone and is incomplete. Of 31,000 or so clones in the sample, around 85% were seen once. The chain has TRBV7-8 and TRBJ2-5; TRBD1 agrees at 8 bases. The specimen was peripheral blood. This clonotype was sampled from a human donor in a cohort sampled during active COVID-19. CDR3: CASRNRGQETQYF. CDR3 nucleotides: TGTGCCAGCAGAAACAGGGGGCAAGAGACCCAGTACTTC.